The rows below give T cell receptor beta chains drawn from one sample of a study of T cell responses to AZD1222 COVID-19 vaccine. This table comes from immunoSEQ multiplex PCR, and its TCRdb copy is limited to in-frame clones, with some not included. Of 190,000 or so clones listed, 93% are singletons. The input for sequencing was peripheral blood, taken 28 days after the second AZD1222 dose. Receptors originate from an adult who received the AZD1222 COVID-19 vaccine. Both conserved end residues are part of each CDR3. A D gene is named only where the DNA matches it firmly. Size values are once, few and many counts, or a class for expanded clones, and some rows have none.

J,size,V,D,CDR3,DNA
TRBJ1-2,-,TRBV3-1/TRBV3-2,TRBD1,CASSHPRTGVNYGYTF,TGTGCCAGCAGCCACCCCAGGACAGGGGTAAACTATGGCTACACCTTC
TRBJ1-5,-,TRBV5-6,TRBD1,CASSRQGVGNQPQHF,TGTGCCAGCAGCCGTCAGGGGGTTGGCAATCAGCCCCAGCATTTT
TRBJ2-3,once,TRBV9,-,CASSVGASERTDTQYF,TGTGCCAGCAGCGTAGGGGCTAGTGAACGCACAGATACGCAGTATTTT
TRBJ1-6,-,TRBV13,-,CASRALGGSPLHF,TGTGCCAGCAGGGCCCTCGGGGGGTCACCCCTCCACTTT
TRBJ1-1,few,TRBV5-1,TRBD1,CASSLRGRGTEAFF,TGCGCCAGCAGCTTGAGGGGGCGCGGGACTGAAGCTTTCTTT
TRBJ2-7,-,TRBV19,TRBD2,CASSRGGPMGEQYF,TGTGCCAGTAGTAGGGGGGGTCCTATGGGCGAGCAGTACTTC
TRBJ2-5,-,TRBV5-1,TRBD2,CASSFSSGGQETQYF,TGCGCCAGCAGCTTTTCTAGCGGGGGCCAAGAGACCCAGTACTTC
TRBJ1-1,-,TRBV6-1,-,CASSDQTLTGSRNTEAFF,TGTGCCAGCAGTGACCAAACGTTAACAGGGAGTCGGAACACTGAAGCTTTCTTT
TRBJ1-1,-,TRBV7-2,-,CASSLPRMNTEAFF,TGTGCCAGCAGCTTACCCCGGATGAACACTGAAGCTTTCTTT
TRBJ1-6,-,TRBV2,TRBD1,CASRGTGREGSPLHF,TGTGCCAGCCGGGGGACAGGGCGTGAGGGTTCACCCCTCCACTTT
TRBJ1-5,-,TRBV4-1,-,CASSQREDSNQPQHF,TGCGCCAGCAGCCAACGGGAGGATAGCAATCAGCCCCAGCATTTT
TRBJ1-2,-,TRBV27,TRBD1,CASSPSGQAGGYTF,TGTGCCAGCAGTCCCTCGGGACAGGCGGGTGGCTACACCTTC
TRBJ2-2,-,TRBV7-3,-,CASSLGPRGNTGELFF,TGTGCCAGCAGCTTAGGTCCCAGGGGCAACACCGGGGAGCTGTTTTTT
TRBJ2-2,-,TRBV5-1,-,CASSLALSAATGELFF,TGCGCCAGCAGCTTGGCCCTCTCCGCGGCCACCGGGGAGCTGTTTTTT
TRBJ2-1,once,TRBV6-2/TRBV6-3,TRBD2,CASSQDIAGDEQFF,TGTGCCAGCAGCCAAGACATAGCGGGGGATGAGCAGTTCTTC
TRBJ2-6,-,TRBV6-2/TRBV6-3,-,CASSGTAAGSSGANVLTF,TGTGCCAGCAGCGGGACAGCCGCGGGAAGCTCTGGGGCCAACGTCCTGACTTTC
TRBJ2-3,-,TRBV4-2,-,CASSQGLLDTQYF,TGTGCCAGCAGCCAAGGACTGTTGGATACGCAGTATTTT
TRBJ2-2,-,TRBV3-1/TRBV3-2,-,CAVEGGAIANTGELFF,TGTGCCGTCGAGGGGGGGGCGATAGCGAACACCGGGGAGCTGTTTTTT
TRBJ1-3,-,TRBV20-1,-,CSSFSGNTIYF,TGCAGTTCATTCTCTGGAAACACCATATATTTT
TRBJ1-1,-,TRBV6-2/TRBV6-3,-,CASSYSNQNTEAFF,TGTGCCAGCAGTTACAGTAACCAGAACACTGAAGCTTTCTTT
TRBJ1-5,-,TRBV12-3/TRBV12-4,-,CASSLGNQPQHF,TGTGCCAGCAGTTTAGGTAATCAGCCCCAGCATTTT
TRBJ1-2,once,TRBV28,-,CASSLDTTFYGYTF,TGTGCCAGCAGCCTAGACACCACCTTCTATGGCTACACCTTC
TRBJ2-7,-,TRBV4-2,TRBD1,CASSQGRQGWYEQYF,TGTGCCAGCAGCCAGGGCCGACAGGGCTGGTACGAGCAGTACTTC
TRBJ2-5,-,TRBV3-1/TRBV3-2,TRBD2,CASSQDLASGGPPEQETQYF,TGTGCCAGCAGCCAAGATCTTGCTAGCGGGGGGCCCCCCGAACAAGAGACCCAGTACTTC
TRBJ1-2,-,TRBV6-5,TRBD1,CASSSTGVGGRGYTF,TGTGCCAGCAGTAGTACAGGGGTGGGGGGCCGAGGCTACACCTTC
TRBJ2-1,-,TRBV19,-,CASSISSAGMNEQFF,TGTGCCAGTAGTATCTCCAGCGCGGGTATGAATGAGCAGTTCTTC
TRBJ2-5,few,TRBV5-4,TRBD2,CASREGLGEETQYF,TGTGCCAGCAGGGAGGGACTAGGGGAAGAGACCCAGTACTTC
TRBJ2-3,once,TRBV29-1,-,CSVSGVWGTDTQYF,TGCAGCGTCTCAGGGGTATGGGGCACAGATACGCAGTATTTT
TRBJ1-5,-,TRBV15,TRBD1,CATSRRQGAPSQPQHF,TGTGCCACCAGCAGACGACAGGGGGCGCCTAGTCAGCCCCAGCATTTT
TRBJ1-5,-,TRBV21-1,-,CASSTRDTTQPQHF,TGTGCCAGCAGCACCCGGGACACCACTCAGCCCCAGCATTTT
TRBJ1-1,-,TRBV11-2,-,CASSSQPVMNTEAFF,TGTGCCAGCAGCTCCCAGCCAGTAATGAACACTGAAGCTTTCTTT
TRBJ2-3,-,TRBV5-1,TRBD2,CASSASGGTHTDTQYF,TGCGCCAGCAGCGCTAGCGGGGGGACGCACACAGATACGCAGTATTTT
TRBJ1-2,-,TRBV13,-,CASSPTGIIGYTF,TGTGCCAGCAGCCCCACAGGGATCATCGGCTACACCTTC
TRBJ1-5,-,TRBV13,-,CASSGPFCCQPQHF,TGTGCCAGCAGCGGACCGTTTTGTTGTCAGCCCCAGCATTTT
TRBJ2-5,-,TRBV18,TRBD2,CASSSMLAGNQETQYF,TGTGCCAGCTCATCGATGCTAGCGGGGAATCAAGAGACCCAGTACTTC
TRBJ2-2,-,TRBV18,TRBD1,CAIRPGGNTGELFF,TGTGCCATCCGCCCAGGGGGGAACACCGGGGAGCTGTTTTTT
TRBJ1-2,-,TRBV19,-,CASSIPGSNYGYTF,TGTGCCAGTAGTATACCCGGCAGTAACTATGGCTACACCTTC
TRBJ2-1,-,TRBV15,TRBD2,CATSTQLAGAYNEQFF,TGTGCCACCAGCACTCAACTAGCGGGGGCCTACAATGAGCAGTTCTTC
TRBJ2-7,-,TRBV6-1,TRBD1,CASSEAGGQGEQYF,TGTGCCAGCAGTGAAGCTGGGGGACAGGGCGAGCAGTACTTC
TRBJ2-2,-,TRBV11-2,-,CASSLDTSGELFF,TGTGCCAGCAGCCTCGATACTAGCGGGGAGCTGTTTTTT
TRBJ1-6,-,TRBV11-2,-,CASSVAGANNSPLHF,TGTGCCAGCAGCGTAGCGGGGGCTAATAATTCACCCCTCCACTTT
TRBJ1-2,few,TRBV9,-,CASSEGLPLNYGYTF,TGTGCCAGCAGCGAGGGACTCCCGTTAAACTATGGCTACACCTTC
TRBJ1-6,-,TRBV7-2,TRBD1,CASSSGQGADNSPLHF,TGTGCCAGCAGCTCCGGACAGGGGGCTGATAATTCACCCCTCCACTTT
TRBJ1-5,-,TRBV6-5,-,CASSYSLGHQPQHF,TGTGCCAGCAGTTACTCGTTAGGGCATCAGCCCCAGCATTTT
TRBJ2-3,-,TRBV7-2,TRBD2,CASSRSGGGTDTQYF,TGTGCCAGCAGCAGATCCGGGGGGGGCACAGATACGCAGTATTTT
TRBJ1-1,-,TRBV4-1,TRBD1,CASSQDGGQAGRVRAFF,TGCGCCAGCAGCCAAGATGGCGGACAGGCCGGCCGGGTTAGAGCTTTCTTT
TRBJ1-6,-,TRBV30,-,CAWSLAGSSPLHF,TGTGCCTGGAGTTTGGCAGGGAGTTCACCCCTCCACTTT
TRBJ1-2,-,TRBV6-5,-,CASTPTGELSYGYTF,TGTGCCAGCACACCAACGGGAGAGCTTAGCTATGGCTACACCTTC
TRBJ1-1,-,TRBV6-5,TRBD1,CATLPTGRTEAFF,TGTGCCACCCTGCCGACAGGGAGGACTGAAGCTTTCTTT
TRBJ1-5,once,TRBV5-6,-,CASSAGFGNQPQHF,TGTGCCAGCAGCGCCGGTTTCGGCAATCAGCCCCAGCATTTT
TRBJ1-2,once,TRBV12-3/TRBV12-4,-,CASTPRENMGYTF,TGTGCCAGTACCCCCAGGGAGAATATGGGCTACACCTTC
TRBJ2-5,-,TRBV5-1,-,CASSLWEDNQETQYF,TGCGCCAGCAGCTTGTGGGAGGACAACCAAGAGACCCAGTACTTC
TRBJ2-2,-,TRBV4-1,-,CASSQERQGPNTGELFF,TGCGCCAGCAGCCAAGAACGCCAGGGGCCGAACACCGGGGAGCTGTTTTTT
TRBJ2-2,-,TRBV14,TRBD1,CASSLDRAGELFF,TGTGCCAGCAGCCTGGACAGGGCCGGGGAGCTGTTTTTT
TRBJ2-2,-,TRBV19,-,CASRGGAGSTGELFF,TGTGCCAGTAGAGGTGGAGCGGGTAGCACCGGGGAGCTGTTTTTT